The clone carrying this TCR beta chain appeared a few times. These data come from a study of blood T cell repertoires in COVID-19. Study details: Some COVID-19 samples were acute and others convalescent; all came from the United States, Italy and Spain. The analysed material was cDNA or gDNA that came from T cells, B-cell-depleted T cells, or PBMCs.

Germline CDR1 and CDR2: SGDLS and YYNGEE. The CDR3 contains 13 residues. V was pared by 4 bases and J by 7 bases, with 7 bases of the junction left unmatched. In the authors' workflow: Amplification of reference gene primers was used by the study to estimate nucleated cell counts. Data came from immunoSEQ multiplex PCR; TCRdb stores just in-frame clones and leaves some out. The V and J calls and clone size were taken over from that table, and D and trimming were inferred from the DNA. The profile covers around 59,000 clones, with under 80% appearing a single time and more than 8% taken by the ten largest.

Sequencing was carried out using peripheral blood. The clonotype was recovered from a human donor in a cohort sampled during active COVID-19. V gene TRBV9 combines with J gene TRBJ1-2, with 7 bases identical to TRBD1. The CDR3 DNA follows: TGTGCCAGCAGCCTCGGGACAGAGGGTGGCTACACCTTC. This gives the protein CASSLGTEGGYTF.